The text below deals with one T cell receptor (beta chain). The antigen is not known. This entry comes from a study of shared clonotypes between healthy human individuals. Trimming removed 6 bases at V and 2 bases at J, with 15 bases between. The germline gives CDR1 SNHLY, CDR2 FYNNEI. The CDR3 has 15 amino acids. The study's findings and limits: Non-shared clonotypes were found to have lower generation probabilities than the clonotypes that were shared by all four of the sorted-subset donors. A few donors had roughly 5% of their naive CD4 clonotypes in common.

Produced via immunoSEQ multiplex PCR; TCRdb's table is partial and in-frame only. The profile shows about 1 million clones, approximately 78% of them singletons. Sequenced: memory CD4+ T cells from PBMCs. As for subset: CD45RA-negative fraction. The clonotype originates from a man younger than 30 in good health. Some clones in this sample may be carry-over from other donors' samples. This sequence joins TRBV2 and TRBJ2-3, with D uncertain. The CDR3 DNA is TGTGCCAGCAGAAGGGATTACCCTAACACAGATACGCAGTATTTT. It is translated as CASRRDYPNTDTQYF.